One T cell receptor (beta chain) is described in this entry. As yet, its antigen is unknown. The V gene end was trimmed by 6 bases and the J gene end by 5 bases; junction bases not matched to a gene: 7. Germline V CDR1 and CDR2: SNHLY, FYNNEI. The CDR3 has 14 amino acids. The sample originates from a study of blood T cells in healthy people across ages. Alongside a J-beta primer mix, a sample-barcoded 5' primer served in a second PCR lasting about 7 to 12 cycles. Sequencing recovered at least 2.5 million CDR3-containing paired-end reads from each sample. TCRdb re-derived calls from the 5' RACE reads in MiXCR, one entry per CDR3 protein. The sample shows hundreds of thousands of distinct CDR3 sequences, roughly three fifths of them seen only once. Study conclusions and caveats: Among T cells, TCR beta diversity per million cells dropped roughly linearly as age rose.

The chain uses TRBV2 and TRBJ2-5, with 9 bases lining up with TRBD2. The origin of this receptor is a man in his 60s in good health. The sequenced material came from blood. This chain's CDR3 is CASRAGLASETQYF. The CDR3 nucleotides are TGTGCCAGCAGAGCGGGACTAGCCAGTGAGACCCAGTACTTC.